The 16 T cell receptor beta chains presented below share a single source sample, sequenced in a study of CD8 T cells in Susac syndrome. A quantity of about 0.5 to 1 ug RNA underwent reverse transcription using random hexamers. TCRdb ran MiXCR on the immunoSEQ multiplex PCR reads and lists one entry per CDR3 protein. This sample yields about 200,000 distinct CDR3 sequences, of which over 90% are seen a single time; 0.082% belongs to the top ten. Sample: CD4+ T cells from PBMCs. These receptors came from a human donor with multiple sclerosis.

This CDR3 reads CSASSDGNYEQYV. The CDR3 region has the DNA TGCAGTGCTAGTTCAGACGGGAACTACGAGCAGTACGTC. V and J are TRBV20-1 and TRBJ2-7; perhaps TRBD2 as D (5 bases). The germline V gene has CDR1 DFQATT and CDR2 SNEGSKA (reference sequence). Between the trimmed V and J ends, which lost 3 bases and 3 bases, there was a span of 12 bases. The CDR3 is made up of 13 amino acids.

The chain recombines TRBV20-1 with TRBJ1-2; D remains unclear. Germline V gene lookup returns CDR1 DFQATT and CDR2 SNEGSKA (reference sequence). The length of the CDR3 is 13 residues. V was trimmed by 6 bases and J by 7 bases, leaving 18 bases between them. The CDR3 reads CSATLNKHGGYTF. The CDR3 coding sequence is TGCAGTGCCACGCTTAATAAGCACGGTGGCTACACCTTC.

This chain connects TRBV20-1 to TRBJ2-3; 11 bases align to TRBD2. V trimming: 3 bases; J trimming: 3 bases; junction bases outside the gene matches: 5. The length of the CDR3 is 15 residues. In germline, CDR1 is DFQATT, CDR2 SNEGSKA (reference sequence). Here the CDR3 DNA reads TGCAGTGCTAGTGGGACTAGCGGAAGGACAGATACGCAGTATTTT. Protein sequence: CSASGTSGRTDTQYF.

The chain links TRBV6-2 or TRBV6-3 to TRBJ1-2, with unresolved D. The CDR3 spans 14 residues. Germline CDR1 is MNHEY and CDR2 is SVGEGT. The V end lost 7 bases, the J end lost 4 bases, and 16 bases lay between the germline ends. The CDR3 sequence is CASNPVSSGYGYTF. The CDR3 nucleotides are TGTGCCAGCAACCCCGTGAGCAGCGGCTATGGCTACACCTTC.

The V call is TRBV2, the J call TRBJ2-7; a possible D gene is TRBD1 (6 bases). The CDR3 is made up of 12 amino acids. Germline values: CDR1 SNHLY, CDR2 FYNNEI. The V end was cut by 10 bases, the J end by 2 bases, with 12 bases between. The CDR3 DNA follows: TGTGCCAACTCGGGACAAGCCTACGAGCAGTACTTC. Amino acid sequence: CANSGQAYEQYF.

J is TRBJ1-5 and V is TRBV12-3 or TRBV12-4; a possible D gene is TRBD1 (6 bases). Trimming shortened V by 2 bases and J by 3 bases, and 8 bases separated the two germline ends. The CDR3 totals 14 residues. Here the CDR3 reads CASSLQGFNQPQHF. The CDR3, as DNA: TGTGCCAGCAGTTTACAGGGGTTCAATCAGCCCCAGCATTTT.

The V call is TRBV5-1, the J call TRBJ2-5; no firm D call. CDR1 is SGHRS, CDR2 YFSETQ, per germline. There are 13 residues in the CDR3. With 0 bases removed from V and 5 bases from J, the gap between germline ends came to 8 bases. CDR3: CASSLVVSETQYF. The CDR3 DNA reads TGCGCCAGCAGCTTGGTAGTGTCGGAGACCCAGTACTTC.

V and J are TRBV29-1 and TRBJ2-6; no definite D call. In germline, CDR1 is SQVTM, CDR2 ANQGSEA. Trimming took off 5 bases at V and 0 bases at J, with 5 bases between the two ends. This CDR3 has 13 amino acids. CDR3 in DNA: TGCAGCGTTTTTCCCTCTGGGGCCAACGTCCTGACTTTC. Amino acids: CSVFPSGANVLTF.

The chain has TRBV20-1 and TRBJ2-3; tentatively, D is TRBD1 (6 bases). In germline, CDR1 is DFQATT, CDR2 SNEGSKA (reference sequence). This CDR3 comprises 14 residues. Trimming took off 6 bases at V and 0 bases at J, with 13 bases between the two ends. The DNA of the CDR3 is TGCAGTGCCCCGGGACACATAAGCACAGATACGCAGTATTTT. Its translation: CSAPGHISTDTQYF.

The chain recombines TRBV3-1 with TRBJ2-1; D gene ambiguous. This CDR3 has 11 residues. CDR1 is LGHDT and CDR2 is YNNKEL in the germline V gene (reference sequence). V was shortened by 8 bases and J by 3 bases, with 5 bases between the two germline ends. The CDR3 reads CASGFYNEQFF. The CDR3, as DNA: TGTGCCAGCGGGTTCTACAATGAGCAGTTCTTC.

This chain connects TRBV12-5 to TRBJ1-5, with 9 bases that match TRBD1. V was pared by 6 bases and J by 9 bases, with 15 bases of the junction left unmatched. This CDR3 is built from 16 residues. Germline V gene data show CDR1 as LGHNT and CDR2 as FRNRAP. The CDR3 nucleotides read TGTGCTAGTGGCACACCCGAGACAGGGGGAGTAGGGCCCCAGCATTTT. Its translation is CASGTPETGGVGPQHF.

This sequence joins TRBV30 and TRBJ2-1, with TRBD1 matching over 7 bases. Looked up from germline, CDR1 is GTSNPN and CDR2 is SVGIG (reference sequence). With V trimmed by 3 bases and J by 12 bases, 2 bases remained unmatched. CDR3 length: 10 amino acids. CDR3 sequence: CAWSYRGQFF. In DNA, the CDR3 is TGTGCCTGGAGCTACAGGGGGCAGTTCTTC.

The V call is TRBV6-1, the J call TRBJ1-6; a weak D match, TRBD1 (5 bases). CDR1 MNHNS and CDR2 SASEGT come from the germline V gene. CDR3 length: 17 residues. With 6 bases removed from V and 0 bases from J, the gap between germline ends came to 15 bases. This CDR3 is CASSQGRKTSYNSPLHF. The CDR3 nucleotides read TGTGCCAGCAGCCAGGGACGGAAAACCTCCTATAATTCACCCCTCCACTTT.

This clonotype turned up a few times. The rearrangement uses TRBV30 and TRBJ1-6, with D perhaps TRBD1 (5 bases). The CDR3 spans 15 residues. Germline V lookup: CDR1 GTSNPN, CDR2 SVGIG (reference sequence). Trimming removed 3 bases at V and 10 bases at J, with 19 bases between. CDR3 region: CAWSLGWQGGSPLHF. CDR3 sequence (DNA): TGTGCCTGGAGCCTAGGGTGGCAGGGCGGCTCACCCCTCCACTTT.

This rearrangement joins TRBV6-1 to TRBJ2-7; D possibly uses TRBD1 or TRBD2 (6 bases each). Trimming removed 4 bases from V and 6 bases from J, with 16 bases in between. Germline V gene sequence: CDR1 MNHNS, CDR2 SASEGT. This CDR3 spans 14 amino acids. The CDR3 region has the DNA TGTGCCAGCAGTGGGTGGATTAGGGGGGTCGAGCAGTACGTC. Its translation is CASSGWIRGVEQYV.

J is TRBJ2-3 and V is TRBV4-1; TRBD2 might be the D (6 bases). CDR1 MGHRA and CDR2 YSYEKL come from the germline V gene. V shed 3 bases and J shed 0 bases, with 13 bases lying between them. The CDR3 runs to 16 residues. CDR3 sequence reads: CASSQEGRPSTDTQYF. CDR3 DNA sequence: TGCGCCAGCAGCCAGGAGGGACGGCCTAGCACAGATACGCAGTATTTT.